The 26 T cell receptor beta chains below were found in one sample sequenced in a study of T cell responses to AZD1222 COVID-19 vaccine. The method was immunoSEQ multiplex PCR; TCRdb's version includes in-frame clones alone and lacks a portion of them. The sample has some 170,000 clones; 90% to 95% are singletons. The material was peripheral blood, obtained on day 0 of MenACWY control vaccination. Source of these receptors: an adult in good health.

The V call is TRBV5-6, the J call TRBJ1-1; D remains ambiguous. V was clipped by 5 bases and J by 1 base, with 9 bases between them. Germline-derived CDR1 and CDR2 are SGHDT and YYEEEE. CDR3 size: 13 residues. The DNA of the CDR3 is TGTGCCAGCAGTCTACCCAGGAACACTGAAGCTTTCTTT. The encoded protein is CASSLPRNTEAFF.

The chain combines TRBV6-6 with TRBJ1-1, with D perhaps matching TRBD1 (5 bases). The CDR3 covers 15 residues. Trimming pared 7 bases from V and 0 bases from J, leaving 15 bases between. Germline V gene sequence: CDR1 MNHNY, CDR2 SVGAGI (reference sequence). DNA of the CDR3: TGTGCCAGCACCCGGGGCGAGGGAATGAACACTGAAGCTTTCTTT. It codes for CASTRGEGMNTEAFF.

The chain couples TRBV28 to TRBJ2-7; D is possibly TRBD1 (6 bases). The CDR3 runs to 14 residues. Trimming removed 6 bases at V and 2 bases at J, with 14 bases between. CDR1 and CDR2 from the germline V gene are MDHEN and SYDVKM. This CDR3 reads CASSVLRGPYEQYF. CDR3 DNA sequence: TGTGCCAGCAGCGTCCTCAGGGGCCCCTACGAGCAGTACTTC.

V usage is TRBV11-3 and J usage is TRBJ1-2, with unresolved D. Germline CDR1 SGHNT, CDR2 YENEEA. CDR3 length: 13 residues. The ends were cut back, 5 bases at V and 7 bases at J, with 14 bases in the middle. Written as DNA, the CDR3 is TGTGCCAGCAGCATGACGGACCTCTCTGGCTACACCTTC. Translating gives CASSMTDLSGYTF.

V is TRBV30 and J is TRBJ2-1, with D uncertain. Trimming left V 0 bases short and J 9 bases short, with 12 bases between. The CDR3 consists of 13 residues. Germline CDR1 and CDR2: GTSNPN and SVGIG (reference sequence). CDR3 sequence reads: CAWSVSSISEQFF. DNA of the CDR3: TGTGCCTGGAGTGTAAGTAGCATCAGTGAGCAGTTCTTC. Filled out from reference TRBV30 and TRBJ2-1, the complete variable domain reads SQTIHQWPATLVQPVGSPLSLECTVEGTSNPNLYWYRQAAGRGLQLLFYSVGIGQISSEVPQNLSASRPQDRQFILSSKKLLLSDSGFYLCAWSVSSISEQFFGPGTRLTVL.

V gene TRBV30 combines with J gene TRBJ1-5; 11 positions match TRBD1. The length of the CDR3 is 16 residues. J lost 5 bases, V lost 2 bases, and 8 bases had no gene match. Germline V CDR1 and CDR2: GTSNPN, SVGIG (reference sequence). Written as DNA, the CDR3 is TGTGCCTGGAGTACCTCCGGGACAGGGGGTTATCAGCCCCAGCATTTT. Translated: CAWSTSGTGGYQPQHF.

CDR3 DNA: TGCAGTGCTAGTAAGGCCCCGGGCACTGAAGCTTTCTTT. Encoded protein: CSASKAPGTEAFF. V is TRBV20-1 and J is TRBJ1-1; D unresolved. V shed 3 bases and J shed 4 bases, with 12 bases lying between them. Germline CDR1 is DFQATT and CDR2 is SNEGSKA (reference sequence). The CDR3 is 13 residues long.

The chain employs TRBV28 and TRBJ1-4; no firm D call. The germline V gene has CDR1 MDHEN and CDR2 SYDVKM. There are 17 residues in the CDR3. V gave up 1 base and J gave up 6 bases, with 18 bases separating them. The CDR3, as DNA: TGTGCCAGCAGTTTATTGGGTCGCGGACTGAGAGATGAAAAACTGTTTTTT. This translates into CASSLLGRGLRDEKLFF.

The V gene is TRBV7-8, the J gene TRBJ2-7, with 11 bases that match TRBD1. CDR3 size: 22 residues. CDR1 is SGHVS and CDR2 is FQNEAQ in the germline V gene. The J segment lost 2 bases and the V segment lost 4 bases, leaving 25 bases of the junction unmatched. The CDR3 spells CASSSGQGAFRLAEPGAYEQYF. As DNA, the CDR3 is TGTGCCAGCAGCTCTGGACAGGGGGCCTTCAGACTAGCGGAACCTGGAGCCTACGAGCAGTACTTC.

The DNA of the CDR3 is TGTGCCAGCAGGGCGGAGTCACAGCCCCAGCATTTT. This gives the protein CASRAESQPQHF. The chain combines TRBV2 with TRBJ1-5; D ambiguous. The CDR3 covers 12 residues. The V end lost 6 bases, the J end lost 7 bases, and 10 bases lay between the germline ends. CDR1 is SNHLY, CDR2 FYNNEI, per germline.

This rearrangement joins TRBV7-8 to TRBJ1-5; D uncertain. The CDR3 is made up of 15 amino acids. The V gene lost 1 base and the J gene lost 3 bases, with 10 bases spanning the gap. Germline V gene data show CDR1 as SGHVS and CDR2 as FQNEAQ. The CDR3 DNA follows: TGTGCCAGCAGCTTAGATGCGCAGTCCAATCAGCCCCAGCATTTT. It codes for CASSLDAQSNQPQHF. The whole variable domain, remainder taken from reference TRBV7-8 and TRBJ1-5, is GAGVSQSPRYKVAKRGQDVALRCDPISGHVSLFWYQQALGQGPEFLTYFQNEAQLDKSGLPSDRFFAERPEGSVSTLKIQRTQQEDSAVYLCASSLDAQSNQPQHFGDGTRLSIL.

Points on this clone: One end of the junction fails to match germline, which may point to a read error. The chain has TRBV28 and TRBJ2-7; 11 nucleotides line up with TRBD2. The CDR3 sequence is 14 residues long. Per germline, CDR1 MDHEN and CDR2 SYDVKM. Written as DNA, the CDR3 is TGTGCCAGCACCGTAGCGGGAGGGAACTACCAGCAGTACTTC. It encodes CASTVAGGNYQQYF.

The V call is TRBV5-1, the J call TRBJ2-7, with D perhaps being TRBD1 or TRBD2 (5 bases each). Trimming stripped 4 bases from V and 2 bases from J, with 22 bases between. CDR3 length: 17 amino acids. The germline V gene encodes CDR1 SGHRS and CDR2 YFSETQ. CDR3 region: CASSPMGRTPRPYEQYF. CDR3 DNA sequence: TGCGCCAGCAGCCCCATGGGGCGGACTCCGCGTCCCTACGAGCAGTACTTC.

This clone was detected only a few times. The J gene is TRBJ1-1, the V gene TRBV7-2; TRBD1 is a possible D gene (6 bases). Looked up from germline, CDR1 is SGHTA and CDR2 is FQGNSA. This CDR3 spans 14 amino acids. The V end was cut by 2 bases, the J end by 1 base, with 8 bases between. The CDR3 loop reads CASSLPQGNTEAFF. Written as DNA, the CDR3 is TGTGCCAGCAGCTTACCACAGGGGAACACTGAAGCTTTCTTT.

This clone was seen only once. V is TRBV7-2 and J is TRBJ1-1, with a tentative D call TRBD1 (5 bases). Per the germline V gene, CDR1 is SGHTA and CDR2 is FQGNSA. The CDR3 extends over 13 amino acids. The ends were cut back, 5 bases at V and 1 base at J, with 8 bases in the middle. The CDR3 sequence is CASSGDRNTEAFF. DNA for the CDR3: TGTGCCAGCAGCGGAGACAGGAACACTGAAGCTTTCTTT.

The chain combines TRBV30 with TRBJ1-2; D ambiguous. Germline assignment: CDR1 GTSNPN and CDR2 SVGIG (reference sequence). The CDR3 extends over 13 amino acids. With 2 bases removed from V and 0 bases from J, the gap between germline ends came to 7 bases. DNA for the CDR3: TGTGCCTGGAGTATAGGGACTAACTATGGCTACACCTTC. Its translation is CAWSIGTNYGYTF.

The J gene is TRBJ2-7, the V gene TRBV5-1, with 9 bases that match TRBD1. Trimming cost V 0 bases and J 3 bases; bases outside gene matches: 4. There are 15 residues in the CDR3. Germline V lookup: CDR1 SGHRS, CDR2 YFSETQ. As DNA, the CDR3 is TGCGCCAGCAGCTTGGGAGGGGACAGGGTCTACGAGCAGTACTTC. Translated: CASSLGGDRVYEQYF. Full variable domain (remainder filled in from reference TRBV5-1 and TRBJ2-7): KAGVTQTPRYLIKTRGQQVTLSCSPISGHRSVSWYQQTPGQGLQFLFEYFSETQRNKGNFPGRFSGRQFSNSRSEMNVSTLELGDSALYLCASSLGGDRVYEQYFGPGTRLTVT.

The chain is built from TRBV19 and TRBJ1-4; the D gene is possibly TRBD1 (5 bases). CDR1 is LNHDA, CDR2 SQIVND, per germline (reference sequence). Trimming pared 1 base from V and 3 bases from J, leaving 12 bases between. The CDR3 has 16 amino acids. The DNA for the CDR3 is TGTGCCAGTAGTATAGGGGGGAACATCCCTAATGAAAAACTGTTTTTT. It yields the protein CASSIGGNIPNEKLFF.

The chain carries TRBV5-6 and TRBJ2-1, with TRBD2 matching 7 bases. The germline gives CDR1 SGHDT, CDR2 YYEEEE. With V trimmed by 4 bases and J by 0 bases, 16 bases remained unmatched. CDR3 length: 19 residues. The CDR3 DNA reads as TGTGCCAGCAGCAAGTATTCTTTACGTGGCGGGGGCTCCTACAATGAGCAGTTCTTC. Protein: CASSKYSLRGGGSYNEQFF.

This clone was detected once. The chain has TRBV28 and TRBJ1-6; D is unresolved. In germline, CDR1 is MDHEN, CDR2 SYDVKM. V was clipped by 5 bases and J by 8 bases, with 13 bases between them. The CDR3 length is 14 residues. The CDR3 DNA reads as TGTGCCAGCAGTCCCGGGCGACTTTATTCACCCCTCCACTTT. This encodes CASSPGRLYSPLHF.

The chain recombines TRBV18 with TRBJ1-3, with unresolved D. Trimming stripped 2 bases from V and 8 bases from J, with 16 bases between. The CDR3 is 15 amino acids. The germline V gene has CDR1 KGHSH and CDR2 LQKENI. The CDR3 nucleotides are TGTGCCAGCTCACCAGGGCCGCACGACCGACACACCATATATTTT. Its protein product is CASSPGPHDRHTIYF.

This clone appeared a single time. This chain joins TRBV30 and TRBJ1-5; TRBD1 might be the D (6 bases). V was pared by 1 base and J by 7 bases, with 11 bases between. The germline CDR1 and CDR2 sequences are GTSNPN and SVGIG (reference sequence). The CDR3 extends over 13 amino acids. The CDR3 loop reads CAWSAGVDQPQHF. In DNA, the CDR3 is TGTGCCTGGAGTGCAGGGGTCGACCAGCCCCAGCATTTT. Full variable domain (remainder filled in from reference TRBV30 and TRBJ1-5): SQTIHQWPATLVQPVGSPLSLECTVEGTSNPNLYWYRQAAGRGLQLLFYSVGIGQISSEVPQNLSASRPQDRQFILSSKKLLLSDSGFYLCAWSAGVDQPQHFGDGTRLSIL.

The chain couples TRBV5-6 to TRBJ2-2, with 7 bases matching TRBD2. The junction had 6 bases not matched to a gene; V was cut back by 4 bases and J by 6 bases. The CDR3 loop spans 14 amino acids. The V gene's germline CDR1 is SGHDT and CDR2 YYEEEE. As DNA, the CDR3 is TGTGCCAGCAGCACCCCGGGGGGATCCGGGGAGCTGTTTTTT. It translates to CASSTPGGSGELFF.

The chain combines TRBV2 with TRBJ2-1; D possibly uses TRBD1 or TRBD2 (5 bases each). CDR1 is SNHLY and CDR2 is FYNNEI in the germline V gene. This CDR3 spans 15 amino acids. Trimming stripped 6 bases from V and 6 bases from J, with 18 bases between. This chain's CDR3 is CASRTPGTPGNEQFF. The CDR3 nucleotides read TGTGCCAGCAGGACCCCCGGGACGCCGGGCAATGAGCAGTTCTTC.

The gene calls are TRBV24-1 and TRBJ2-3, with D perhaps assigned TRBD1 or TRBD2 (5 bases each). V dropped 11 bases and J dropped 6 bases, with 17 bases sitting between them. The length of the CDR3 is 13 residues. CDR1 is KGHDR and CDR2 is SFDVKD in the germline V gene. In DNA, the CDR3 is TGTGCCATCCAAGGGGTCGGCGGGGATACGCAGTATTTT. It yields the protein CAIQGVGGDTQYF.

The rearrangement links TRBV24-1 to TRBJ1-5; D is undetermined. V was pared by 2 bases and J by 5 bases, with 12 bases between. This CDR3 has 15 amino acids. Germline CDR1 KGHDR, CDR2 SFDVKD. The CDR3 DNA reads as TGTGCCACCAGTGATTCCGGGCAGGCGCATCAGCCCCAGCATTTT. Its translation is CATSDSGQAHQPQHF.